This TCR beta chain was identified during a study of T cell repertoires in cytomegalovirus infection. As for the study in general: CMV epitopes that were recently identified and HLA-C-restricted were used alongside well-studied HLA-B-restricted ones. Signatures in public TCR beta sequences pointed to both CMV infection and matching HLA type. General observations from the study: Based on cumulative public TCR beta family frequency, carriers of CMV plus the relevant HLA were identified. There were HLA-C-restricted CMV-specific TCR beta clonotypes dominating the ex vivo response.

This CDR3 is built from 12 residues. Germline V gene lookup returns CDR1 LNHDA and CDR2 SQIVND (reference sequence). The table lists this clonotype with a count of one. Its antigen is as yet unknown. One end of the junction varies from germline; a read error may be responsible. MiXCR, run by TCRdb on the reads, gives a single entry per CDR3 protein. The profile shows about 770,000 distinct CDR3 sequences, 25% to 30% of them singletons. The starting material was cultured CD8+ T cells from PBMCs, obtained from culture after CMV antigen stimulation. The source is a human donor in good health (CMV status not recorded). Some clones in this sample may be carry-over from other donors' samples. The rearrangement links TRBV19 to TRBJ1-1; a weak D match, TRBD1 (5 bases). The CDR3 DNA reads TGTGCCAGTAGTATAGATCAAGAAGACAGTATCTTT. Translation gives CASSIDQEDSIF.